This T cell receptor (beta chain) was identified during a study of blood T cell repertoires in COVID-19. Overall study context: PBMCs, B-cell-depleted T cells, or T cells were the source of the cDNA or gDNA that made up the material.

As handled by the study authors: Reference gene primers were amplified, and this amplification served to estimate nucleated cell counts. Libraries were prepared by immunoSEQ multiplex PCR; TCRdb keeps only in-frame clonotypes and omits some of them. V and J calls and clone size are given by that table; D and trimming were obtained from the DNA. The data contain some 300,000 clones, around 90% of them seen just once; the ten biggest clones take up around 2.1%. Per the germline V gene, CDR1 is MNHEY and CDR2 is SMNVEV (reference sequence). Losses at the gene ends were 4 bases for V and 2 bases for J; bases not matched to a gene: 4. The CDR3 contains 15 residues.

The specimen was peripheral blood. The TCR comes from a man aged 18-30 years with active or convalescent COVID-19. The chain recombines TRBV27 with TRBJ2-7; 11 bases align to TRBD2. Here the CDR3 reads CASSSRLAGTYEQYF. Written as DNA, the CDR3 is TGTGCCAGCAGTTCGCGACTAGCGGGAACCTACGAGCAGTACTTC.